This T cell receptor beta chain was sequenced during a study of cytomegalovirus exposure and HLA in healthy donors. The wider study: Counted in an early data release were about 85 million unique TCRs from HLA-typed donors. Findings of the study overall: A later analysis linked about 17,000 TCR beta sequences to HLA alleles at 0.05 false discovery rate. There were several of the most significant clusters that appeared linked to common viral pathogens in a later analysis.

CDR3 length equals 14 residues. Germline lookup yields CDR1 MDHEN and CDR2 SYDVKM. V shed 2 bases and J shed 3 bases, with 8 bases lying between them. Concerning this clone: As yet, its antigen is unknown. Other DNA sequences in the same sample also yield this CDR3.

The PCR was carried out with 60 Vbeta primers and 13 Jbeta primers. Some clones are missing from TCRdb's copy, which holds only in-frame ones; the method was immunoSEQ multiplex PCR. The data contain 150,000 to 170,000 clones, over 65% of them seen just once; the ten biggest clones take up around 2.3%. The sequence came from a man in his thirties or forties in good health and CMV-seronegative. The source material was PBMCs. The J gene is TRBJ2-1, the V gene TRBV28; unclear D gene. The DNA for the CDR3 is TGTGCCAGCAGTTTAGGGCCCAGCTACAATGAGCAGTTCTTC. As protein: CASSLGPSYNEQFF. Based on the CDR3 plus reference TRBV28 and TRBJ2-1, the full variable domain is DVKVTQSSRYLVKRTGEKVFLECVQDMDHENMFWYRQDPGLGLRLIYFSYDVKMKEKGDIPEGYSVSREKKERFSLILESASTNQTSMYLCASSLGPSYNEQFFGPGTRLTVL.